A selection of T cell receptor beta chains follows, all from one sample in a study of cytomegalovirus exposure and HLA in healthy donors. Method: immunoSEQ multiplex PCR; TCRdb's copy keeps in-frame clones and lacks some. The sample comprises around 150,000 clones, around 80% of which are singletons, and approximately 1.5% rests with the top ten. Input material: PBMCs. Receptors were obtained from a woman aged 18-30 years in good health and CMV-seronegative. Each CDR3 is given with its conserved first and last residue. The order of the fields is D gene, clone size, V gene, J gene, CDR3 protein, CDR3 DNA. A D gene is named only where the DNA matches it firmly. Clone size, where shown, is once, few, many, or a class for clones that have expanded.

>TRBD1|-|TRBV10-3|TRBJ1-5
CAISDPRQGEGQPQHF
TGTGCCATCAGTGACCCCCGACAGGGTGAGGGTCAGCCCCAGCATTTT
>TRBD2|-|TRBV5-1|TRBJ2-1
CASSLEAGSYNEQFF
TGCGCCAGCAGCTTGGAAGCGGGGAGTTACAATGAGCAGTTCTTC
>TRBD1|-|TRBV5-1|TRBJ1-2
CASNGQGASGYTF
TGCGCCAGTAACGGACAGGGGGCGTCTGGCTACACCTTC
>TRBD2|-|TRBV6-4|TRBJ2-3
CASSVAGGTDTQYF
TGTGCCAGCAGTGTTGCGGGGGGCACAGATACGCAGTATTTT
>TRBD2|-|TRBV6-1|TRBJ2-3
CASSEAAGGGGTDTQYF
TGTGCCAGCAGTGAAGCGGCCGGTGGGGGGGGCACAGATACGCAGTATTTT
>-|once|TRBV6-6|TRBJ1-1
CASSSGGLGVYEAFF
TGTGCCAGCAGTTCCGGGGGGCTCGGGGTATACGAAGCTTTCTTT
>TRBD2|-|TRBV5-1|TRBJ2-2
CASSLAASGGPTGELFF
TGCGCCAGCAGCTTGGCGGCTAGCGGGGGCCCCACCGGGGAGCTGTTTTTT
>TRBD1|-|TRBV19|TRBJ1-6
CASSTSGTGESPLHF
TGTGCCAGTAGTACATCCGGGACAGGGGAGTCACCCCTCCACTTT
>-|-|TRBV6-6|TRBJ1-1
CTSTTGEATEAFF
TGTACCAGCACTACCGGGGAGGCCACTGAAGCTTTCTTT
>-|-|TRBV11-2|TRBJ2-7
CASSTTGYEQYF
TGTGCCAGCAGCACGACGGGTTACGAGCAGTACTTC
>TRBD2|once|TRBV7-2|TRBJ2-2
CASSSGLGVITGELFF
TGTGCCAGCAGCAGCGGACTAGGGGTGATCACCGGGGAGCTGTTTTTT
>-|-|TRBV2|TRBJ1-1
CATSMSGSTEAFF
TGTGCCACCTCAATGTCAGGGTCCACTGAAGCTTTCTTT
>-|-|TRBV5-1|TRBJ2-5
CASSLGGTSYETQYF
TGCGCCAGCAGCTTGGGGGGTACTAGCTATGAGACCCAGTACTTC
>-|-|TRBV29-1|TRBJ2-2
CSVREENTGELFF
TGCAGCGTTCGCGAGGAAAACACCGGGGAGCTGTTTTTT
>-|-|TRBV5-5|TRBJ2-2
CASTLWATGELFF
TGTGCCAGCACCCTCTGGGCTACCGGGGAGCTGTTTTTT
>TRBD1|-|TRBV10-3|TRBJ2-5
CAIKQQGAGETQYF
TGTGCCATCAAACAACAGGGGGCGGGGGAGACCCAGTACTTC
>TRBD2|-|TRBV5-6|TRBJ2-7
CASSRNGLAGETYEQYF
TGTGCCAGCAGCCGCAACGGACTAGCGGGGGAAACCTACGAGCAGTACTTC
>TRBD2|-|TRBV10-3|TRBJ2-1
CAISGTSPHEQFF
TGTGCCATCAGTGGGACTAGCCCCCATGAGCAGTTCTTC
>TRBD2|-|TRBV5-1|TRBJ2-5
CASSLRGLAANQETQYF
TGCGCCAGCAGCCTTCGCGGACTAGCGGCGAACCAAGAGACCCAGTACTTC
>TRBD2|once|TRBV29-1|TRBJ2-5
CSVGLDSGAGTQYF
TGCAGCGTTGGTTTGGATAGCGGGGCGGGGACCCAGTACTTC
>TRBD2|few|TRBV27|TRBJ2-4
CASRRLTSLAIQYF
TGTGCCAGCAGGAGATTGACTAGCCTGGCCATTCAGTACTTC
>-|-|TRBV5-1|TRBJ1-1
CASSLGSGGGMNTEAFF
TGCGCCAGCAGCTTGGGGTCGGGGGGAGGCATGAACACTGAAGCTTTCTTT
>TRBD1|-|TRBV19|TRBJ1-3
CASSAHRGRTGNTIYF
TGTGCCAGTAGTGCACACAGGGGAAGGACTGGAAACACCATATATTTT
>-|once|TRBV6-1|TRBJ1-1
CASSEGWGGTEAFF
TGTGCCAGCAGTGAAGGTTGGGGGGGCACTGAAGCTTTCTTT
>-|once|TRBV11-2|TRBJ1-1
CASSTRRRYTEAFF
TGTGCCAGCAGCACCCGACGGCGGTACACTGAAGCTTTCTTT
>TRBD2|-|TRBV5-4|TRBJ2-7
CASSFGLATFEQYF
TGTGCCAGCAGCTTCGGACTAGCCACGTTCGAGCAGTACTTC
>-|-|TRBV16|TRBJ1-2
CASSQSVDSSYGYTF
TGTGCCAGCAGCCAATCGGTGGACAGCTCCTATGGCTACACCTTC
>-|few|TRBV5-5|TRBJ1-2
CASSLGSGGYGYTF
TGTGCCAGCAGCTTGGGGTCCGGTGGCTATGGCTACACCTTC
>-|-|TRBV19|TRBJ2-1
CASSIQGFNEQFF
TGTGCCAGTAGTATCCAGGGTTTCAATGAGCAGTTCTTC
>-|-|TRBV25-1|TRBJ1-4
CASSELVGGPRNEKLFF
TGTGCCAGCAGTGAATTAGTAGGGGGACCTCGGAATGAAAAACTGTTTTTT
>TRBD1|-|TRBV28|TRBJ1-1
CASSLLPGQGNTEAFF
TGTGCCAGCAGTTTACTCCCGGGACAGGGGAACACTGAAGCTTTCTTT
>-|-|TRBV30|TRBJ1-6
CAWSVASPLHF
TGTGCCTGGAGTGTAGCTTCACCCCTCCACTTT
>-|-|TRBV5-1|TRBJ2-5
CASSLNRFQETQYF
TGCGCCAGCAGCTTGAACAGGTTCCAAGAGACCCAGTACTTC
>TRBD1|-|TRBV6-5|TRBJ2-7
CASRATGSLHEQYF
TGTGCCAGCAGGGCGACAGGGTCTCTACACGAGCAGTACTTC
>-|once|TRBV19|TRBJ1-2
CASSPGTPSRYGYTF
TGTGCCAGTAGTCCCGGGACACCGAGCAGATATGGCTACACCTTC
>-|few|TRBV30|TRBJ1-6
CAWSVRGRGSPLHF
TGTGCCTGGAGTGTACGGGGAAGAGGTTCACCCCTCCACTTT
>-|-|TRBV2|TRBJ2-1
CASSVGLSNEQFF
TGTGCCAGCAGTGTGGGCCTATCCAATGAGCAGTTCTTC
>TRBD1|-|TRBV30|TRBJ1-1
CAWTISGTAAFF
TGTGCCTGGACTATTTCCGGGACAGCGGCTTTCTTT
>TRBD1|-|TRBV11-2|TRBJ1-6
CASSSRTGNNSPLHF
TGTGCCAGCAGCTCTCGGACAGGGAATAATTCACCCCTCCACTTT
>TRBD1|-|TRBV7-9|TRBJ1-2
CASSRRDRGQGSNYGYTF
TGTGCCAGCAGCCGAAGGGACAGGGGGCAGGGGTCTAACTATGGCTACACCTTC
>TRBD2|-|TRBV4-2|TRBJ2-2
CASSQYLAGELHTGELFF
TGTGCCAGCAGCCAATATCTAGCGGGGGAACTTCACACCGGGGAGCTGTTTTTT
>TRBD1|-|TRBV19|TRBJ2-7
CASSRDRDDEQYF
TGTGCCAGTAGCCGGGACAGGGACGACGAGCAGTACTTC
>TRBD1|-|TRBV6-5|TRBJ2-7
CASRSGTGVVEQYF
TGTGCCAGCAGGTCCGGGACAGGGGTTGTTGAGCAGTACTTC
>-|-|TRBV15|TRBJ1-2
CATTMRDRVYGYTF
TGTGCCACCACCATGCGGGACCGAGTCTATGGCTACACCTTC
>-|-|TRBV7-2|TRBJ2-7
CASSSFRQVFSYEQYF
TGTGCCAGCAGCTCCTTTCGACAGGTCTTCTCCTACGAGCAGTACTTC
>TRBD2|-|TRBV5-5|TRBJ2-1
CASSSNRLAGYNEQFF
TGTGCCAGCAGCTCCAATCGACTAGCGGGCTACAATGAGCAGTTCTTC
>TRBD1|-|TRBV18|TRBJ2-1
CASSIRQGAYNEQFF
TGTGCCAGCTCAATTCGACAGGGGGCCTACAATGAGCAGTTCTTC
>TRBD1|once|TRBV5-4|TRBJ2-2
CASSRSETGVTGELFF
TGTGCCAGCAGTCGTTCAGAGACAGGGGTCACCGGGGAGCTGTTTTTT
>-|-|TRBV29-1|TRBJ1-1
CSVRGQRNTEAFF
TGCAGCGTTAGGGGACAAAGGAACACTGAAGCTTTCTTT
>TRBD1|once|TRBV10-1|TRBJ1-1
CASSEQGTEAFF
TGCGCCAGCAGTGAACAGGGGACTGAAGCTTTCTTT
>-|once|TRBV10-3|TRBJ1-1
CAISAGQGNTEAFF
TGTGCCATCAGTGCTGGCCAGGGGAACACTGAAGCTTTCTTT
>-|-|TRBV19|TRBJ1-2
CASAQTLATYTF
TGTGCCTCCGCGCAGACACTTGCAACCTACACCTTC
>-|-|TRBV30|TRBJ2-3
CALGGYTDTQYF
TGTGCCCTGGGGGGTTACACAGATACGCAGTATTTT
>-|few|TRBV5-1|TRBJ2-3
CASSYGLPYTDTQYF
TGCGCCAGCAGCTATGGACTGCCCTACACAGATACGCAGTATTTT
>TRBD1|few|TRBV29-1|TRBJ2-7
CSVEPGGGYEQYF
TGCAGCGTTGAACCAGGGGGCGGGTACGAGCAGTACTTC
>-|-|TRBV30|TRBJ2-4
CAWSAKGVAAKNSQYF
TGTGCCTGGAGTGCCAAGGGGGTTGCGGCCAAAAACAGTCAGTACTTC
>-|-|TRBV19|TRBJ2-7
CASSTGNFYEQYF
TGTGCCAGTAGTACCGGGAATTTCTACGAGCAGTACTTC